These 23 T cell receptor beta chains originate from one sample sequenced in a study of blood T cell repertoires in COVID-19. Sequenced by immunoSEQ multiplex PCR; TCRdb stores in-frame clones only, minus some. The table includes around 200,000 clones, around 85% detected once. Sequencing was performed on peripheral blood. The receptors come from a man between 65 and 80 years old with active or convalescent COVID-19.

The chain uses TRBV6-5 and TRBJ1-5; 8 nucleotides agree with TRBD1. The V gene's germline CDR1 is MNHEY and CDR2 SVGAGI. The CDR3 totals 14 residues. Trimming took 5 bases from V and 3 from J; bases not matched to a gene: 3. CDR3: CASSKDRDNQPQHF. CDR3 DNA sequence: TGTGCCAGCAGTAAGGACAGGGACAATCAGCCCCAGCATTTT.

This rearrangement joins TRBV7-9 to TRBJ1-5, with TRBD1 matching over 8 bases. The CDR3 runs 16 residues. Germline V gene data show CDR1 as SEHNR and CDR2 as FQNEAQ (reference sequence). The junction had 6 bases not matched to a gene; V was cut back by 1 base and J by 4 bases. CDR3 nucleotides: TGTGCCAGCAGCTTAGGCACCGGGACAGGTAATCAGCCCCAGCATTTT. It specifies CASSLGTGTGNQPQHF.

The chain links TRBV12-3 or TRBV12-4 to TRBJ2-2; no clear D gene. This CDR3 comprises 12 residues. The V and J ends lost 2 bases and 7 bases respectively, with 5 bases between them. The CDR3 sequence: CASSLTSGELFF. DNA for the CDR3: TGTGCCAGCAGTTTAACCAGCGGGGAGCTGTTTTTT.

The rearrangement links TRBV6-2 or TRBV6-3 to TRBJ2-7, with D possibly matching TRBD2 (5 bases). The CDR3 spans 17 residues. Germline lookup yields CDR1 MNHEY and CDR2 SVGEGT. Trimming cost V 2 bases and J 0 bases, with 17 bases left between them. In nucleotides, the CDR3 is TGTGCCAGCAGTTACGAGTCGAGGGCGGGTTACTCCTACGAGCAGTACTTC. Amino acids: CASSYESRAGYSYEQYF.

The V and J genes are TRBV7-2 and TRBJ1-2; 7 bases are a match to TRBD1. Germline V gene data show CDR1 as SGHTA and CDR2 as FQGNSA. Trimming took 2 bases from V and 4 from J; bases not matched to a gene: 4. This CDR3 comprises 14 residues. The CDR3 is CASSLRRDSYGYTF. The CDR3 DNA reads TGTGCCAGCAGCTTACGGAGGGACAGCTATGGCTACACCTTC.

This clone was counted only a few times. The gene calls are TRBV13 and TRBJ1-2; D gene uncertain. The germline gives CDR1 PRHDT, CDR2 FYEKMQ (reference sequence). CDR3 length: 13 residues. V lost 8 bases and J lost 4, with 14 bases in between. The CDR3 nucleotides read TGTGCCAGCGCTTTCCGGAGAGGCTATGGCTACACCTTC. This sequence encodes CASAFRRGYGYTF. Drawing the rest from reference TRBV13 and TRBJ1-2, the complete variable domain is AAGVIQSPRHLIKEKRETATLKCYPIPRHDTVYWYQQGPGQDPQFLISFYEKMQSDKGSIPDRFSAQQFSDYHSELNMSSLELGDSALYFCASAFRRGYGYTFGSGTRLTVV.

The chain employs TRBV7-6 and TRBJ1-5; no firm D call. CDR3 length: 15 residues. Per germline, CDR1 SGHVS and CDR2 FNYEAQ. The germline V and J ends were trimmed by 1 base and 4 bases, with 11 bases remaining between them. CDR3 sequence reads: CASSLEQSGNQPQHF. The CDR3 bases are TGTGCCAGCAGCTTAGAACAGTCTGGGAATCAGCCCCAGCATTTT.

The chain carries TRBV29-1 and TRBJ2-7, with TRBD2 as a possible D gene (6 bases). Germline V gives CDR1 SQVTM, CDR2 ANQGSEA. This CDR3 region has 12 residues. V lost 7 bases and J lost 2, with 12 bases in between. CDR3: CSGRDSPYEQYF. In nucleotides, the CDR3 is TGCAGCGGCCGGGACTCTCCCTACGAGCAGTACTTC.

V is TRBV6-2 or TRBV6-3 and J is TRBJ1-5, with unresolved D. Germline values: CDR1 MNHEY, CDR2 SVGEGT. The ends were cut back, 5 bases at V and 0 bases at J, with 5 bases in the middle. This CDR3 comprises 13 residues. The CDR3 DNA reads as TGTGCCAGCAGTCAGTATAGCAATCAGCCCCAGCATTTT. This gives the protein CASSQYSNQPQHF.

The chain recombines TRBV27 with TRBJ2-7, with 7 bases lining up with TRBD1. CDR3 size: 15 residues. The germline CDR1 and CDR2 sequences are MNHEY and SMNVEV (reference sequence). Trimming cost V 5 bases and J 3 bases; bases outside gene matches: 10. Written as DNA, the CDR3 is TGTGCCAGCAGTGCAGACAGGGCCGGAGGCTACGAGCAGTACTTC. Translated: CASSADRAGGYEQYF.

CDR3 nucleotides: TGTGCCACCCAAGGGACACCTGGCCGCTATGGGGCCAACGTCCTGACTTTC. Its translation is CATQGTPGRYGANVLTF. V gene TRBV19 combines with J gene TRBJ2-6; D possibly corresponds to TRBD1 (6 bases). The V end was cut by 10 bases, the J end by 3 bases, with 22 bases between. This CDR3 comprises 17 residues. Looked up from germline, CDR1 is LNHDA and CDR2 is SQIVND (reference sequence).

The gene calls are TRBV10-3 and TRBJ1-2; 7 bases agree with TRBD1. The CDR3 covers 13 residues. Germline assignment: CDR1 ENHRY and CDR2 SYGVKD. The trim removed 7 bases at V and 8 bases at J, leaving 10 bases unmatched. The CDR3 DNA follows: TGTGCCATCACCACCGACAGGGCCCAAGGCTACACCTTC. It codes for CAITTDRAQGYTF.

V gene TRBV12-5 combines with J gene TRBJ1-5; TRBD1 matches 9 bases. The ends lost 5 bases at V and 7 bases at J; junction bases unmatched: 6. This CDR3 comprises 14 residues. The germline V gene has CDR1 LGHNT and CDR2 FRNRAP. The DNA for the CDR3 is TGTGCTAGTGGTATACAGGGGGCTGAACAGCCCCAGCATTTT. Translated: CASGIQGAEQPQHF.

The CDR3 here is CASSPRQVRSYNEQFF. CDR3 bases: TGTGCCAGCAGCCCTCGACAGGTCCGCTCCTACAATGAGCAGTTCTTC. The chain carries TRBV11-2 and TRBJ2-1, with a weak D call TRBD1 (6 bases). CDR3 length: 16 amino acids. Germline V gene data show CDR1 as SGHAT and CDR2 as FQNNGV. V dropped 5 bases and J dropped 0 bases, with 14 bases sitting between them.

The chain links TRBV24-1 to TRBJ2-2, with 7 bases lining up with TRBD1. The CDR3 spans 15 residues. Germline V gene data show CDR1 as KGHDR and CDR2 as SFDVKD. The V and J ends lost 4 bases and 4 bases, in that order; junction bases with no gene match: 5. For the CDR3, the DNA is TGTGCCACCAGTGACCCCGGACAGGTCACCGGGGAGCTGTTTTTT. Its translation: CATSDPGQVTGELFF.

CDR3 DNA: TGTGCCAGTAGTTTGGGGGGAGGTACCACGAACACTGAAGCTTTCTTT. Its translation: CASSLGGGTTNTEAFF. The rearrangement uses TRBV19 and TRBJ1-1; TRBD1 is a possible D gene (5 bases). In germline, CDR1 is LNHDA, CDR2 SQIVND (reference sequence). The CDR3 runs 16 residues. The V end was cut by 5 bases, the J end by 1 base, with 17 bases between.

The V call is TRBV7-9, the J call TRBJ1-1, with 7 bases lining up with TRBD1. This CDR3 comprises 13 residues. V gave up 11 bases and J gave up 5 bases; unmatched junction bases: 11. The V gene's germline CDR1 is SEHNR and CDR2 FQNEAQ (reference sequence). The CDR3 region is CASRGAGGTEAFF. Written as DNA, the CDR3 is TGTGCCTCGAGGGGGGCAGGGGGAACTGAAGCTTTCTTT.

This clone was seen a few times. V usage is TRBV21-1 and J usage is TRBJ1-6; the table's D call of TRBD1 was not tested on the DNA. TRBV21-1 is designated a pseudogene. The CDR3 is 14 amino acids. In DNA, the CDR3 is TGTGCCAGCAGCAGTCGGACAGGGGAATCACCCCTCCACTTT. Its translation: CASSSRTGESPLHF.

The V gene is TRBV18, the J gene TRBJ1-1; D is ambiguous. Germline CDR1 is KGHSH and CDR2 is LQKENI. CDR3 size: 13 residues. Between the trimmed V and J ends, which lost 3 bases and 3 bases, there was a span of 8 bases. CDR3 region: CASSPRQDTEAFF. The DNA for the CDR3 is TGTGCCAGCTCACCTCGCCAGGACACTGAAGCTTTCTTT.

This chain connects TRBV9 to TRBJ1-4; a weak D match, TRBD1 (5 bases). Germline-derived CDR1 and CDR2 are SGDLS and YYNGEE. This CDR3 has 15 amino acids. V lost 0 bases and J lost 2, with 8 bases in between. CDR3 residues: CASSVGQGTNEKLFF. CDR3 in DNA: TGTGCCAGCAGCGTAGGGCAGGGTACTAATGAAAAACTGTTTTTT.

The V call is TRBV28, the J call TRBJ2-1, with a tentative D call TRBD2 (5 bases). Germline loops: CDR1 MDHEN, CDR2 SYDVKM. V lost 5 bases and J 4 bases, leaving 12 bases between the germline ends. This CDR3 has 14 amino acids. CDR3 in DNA: TGTGCCAGCAGTCCCCCGCGGAGGTACAATGAGCAGTTCTTC. Translation: CASSPPRRYNEQFF.

Concerning this clone itself: Other DNA sequences in the same sample also yield this CDR3. This rearrangement joins TRBV6-5 to TRBJ1-1; tentative D call: TRBD1 (5 bases). The CDR3 extends over 13 amino acids. Trimming cost V 2 bases and J 5 bases, with 9 bases left between them. Germline CDR1 reads MNHEY; CDR2 reads SVGAGI. CDR3 residues: CASSYGGGTEAFF. CDR3 in DNA: TGTGCCAGCAGTTACGGGGGGGGAACTGAAGCTTTCTTT.

Points on this clone: The sample holds other DNA sequences that translate to the same CDR3. The chain is built from TRBV4-3 and TRBJ1-1, with D possibly matching TRBD1 (6 bases). Germline lookup yields CDR1 LGHNA and CDR2 YSLEER. Between the trimmed V and J ends, which lost 2 bases and 0 bases, there was a span of 10 bases. The CDR3 consists of 15 residues. CDR3 in DNA: TGCGCCAGCAGCCAACAACAGGGCCTGAACACTGAAGCTTTCTTT. It is translated as CASSQQQGLNTEAFF.